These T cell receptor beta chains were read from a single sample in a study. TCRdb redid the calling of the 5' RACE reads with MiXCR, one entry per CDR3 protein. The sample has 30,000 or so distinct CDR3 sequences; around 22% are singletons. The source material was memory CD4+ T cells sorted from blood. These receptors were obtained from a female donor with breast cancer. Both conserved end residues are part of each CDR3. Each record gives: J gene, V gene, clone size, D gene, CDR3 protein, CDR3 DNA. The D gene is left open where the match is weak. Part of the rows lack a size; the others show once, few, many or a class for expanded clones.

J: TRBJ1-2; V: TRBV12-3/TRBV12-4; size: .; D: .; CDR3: CASSLALRQVSYGYTF; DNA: TGTGCCAGCAGTTTAGCGCTCCGGCAGGTATCCTATGGCTACACCTTC
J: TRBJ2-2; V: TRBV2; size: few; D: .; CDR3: CASSEGSRDYTGELFF; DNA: TGTGCCAGCAGTGAAGGGAGCCGGGACTACACCGGGGAGCTGTTTTTT
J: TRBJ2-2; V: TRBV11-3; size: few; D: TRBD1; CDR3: CASSPRGYTGELFF; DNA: TGTGCCAGCAGCCCCAGGGGGTACACCGGGGAGCTGTTTTTT
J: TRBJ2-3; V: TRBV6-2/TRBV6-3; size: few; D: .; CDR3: CASSPDTTQAEDTQYF; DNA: TGTGCCAGCAGCCCCGACACTACGCAAGCAGAAGATACGCAGTATTTT
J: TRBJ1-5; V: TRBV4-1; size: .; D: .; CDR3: CASSQAGLGQPQHF; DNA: TGCGCCAGCAGCCAAGCAGGGCTAGGACAGCCCCAGCATTTT
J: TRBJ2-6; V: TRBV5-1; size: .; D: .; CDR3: CASSLVLGTKSSGANVLTF; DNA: TGCGCCAGCAGCTTGGTCTTGGGGACAAAGAGCTCTGGGGCCAACGTCCTGACTTTC
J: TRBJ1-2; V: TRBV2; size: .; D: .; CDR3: CASRAGSNYGYTF; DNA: TGTGCCAGCAGGGCTGGCAGTAACTATGGCTACACCTTC
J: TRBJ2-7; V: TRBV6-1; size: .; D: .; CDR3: CASSESVPEAHEQYF; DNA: TGTGCCAGCAGTGAATCGGTGCCTGAAGCTCACGAGCAGTACTTC
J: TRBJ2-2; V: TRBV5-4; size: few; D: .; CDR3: CASSLETAGTNTGELFF; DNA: TGTGCCAGCAGCTTGGAAACGGCAGGCACGAACACCGGGGAGCTGTTTTTT
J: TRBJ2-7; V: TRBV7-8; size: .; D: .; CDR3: CASTLSGEQYF; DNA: TGTGCCAGCACCCTTAGCGGCGAGCAGTACTTC
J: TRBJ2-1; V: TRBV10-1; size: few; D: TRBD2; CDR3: CASRTGTSPKRMNEQFF; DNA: TGCGCCAGCAGAACCGGGACTAGCCCAAAAAGGATGAATGAGCAGTTCTTC
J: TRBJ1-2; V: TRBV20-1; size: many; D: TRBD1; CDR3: CTYRGLEGYTF; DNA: TGCACCTACAGGGGGTTAGAAGGCTACACCTTC
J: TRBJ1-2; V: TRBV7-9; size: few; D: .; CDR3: CASSPPGGRPGDGYTF; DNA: TGTGCCAGCAGCCCCCCCGGCGGACGGCCCGGGGATGGCTACACCTTC
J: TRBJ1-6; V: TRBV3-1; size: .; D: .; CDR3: CASSQDFYPRVNSPLHF; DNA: TGTGCCAGCAGCCAAGATTTCTACCCAAGAGTTAATTCACCCCTCCACTTT
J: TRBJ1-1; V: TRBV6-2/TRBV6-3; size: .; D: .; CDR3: CASTRGTEAFF; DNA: TGTGCCAGCACCAGGGGCACTGAAGCTTTCTTT
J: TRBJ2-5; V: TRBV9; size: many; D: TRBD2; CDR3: CASSLEGTSGYEETQYF; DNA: TGTGCCAGCAGCCTGGAGGGTACTAGCGGGTACGAAGAGACCCAGTACTTC
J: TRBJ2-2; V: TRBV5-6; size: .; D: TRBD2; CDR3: CASSFSAGIGELFF; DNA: TGTGCCAGCAGCTTTTCAGCGGGAATCGGGGAGCTGTTTTTT
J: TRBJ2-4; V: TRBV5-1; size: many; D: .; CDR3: CASSLPQQVENIQYF; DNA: TGCGCCAGCAGCTTGCCCCAACAGGTAGAAAACATTCAGTACTTC
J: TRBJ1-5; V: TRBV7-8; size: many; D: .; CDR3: CASSFGISNQPQHF; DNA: TGTGCCAGCAGCTTCGGAATTAGCAATCAGCCCCAGCATTTT
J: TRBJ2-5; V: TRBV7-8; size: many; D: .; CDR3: CASSLEGSETQYF; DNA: TGTGCCAGCAGCTTAGAGGGATCGGAGACCCAGTACTTC
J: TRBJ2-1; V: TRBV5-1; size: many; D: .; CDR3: CASSLVVGAYNEQFF; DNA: TGCGCCAGCAGCTTGGTGGTGGGGGCTTACAATGAGCAGTTCTTC